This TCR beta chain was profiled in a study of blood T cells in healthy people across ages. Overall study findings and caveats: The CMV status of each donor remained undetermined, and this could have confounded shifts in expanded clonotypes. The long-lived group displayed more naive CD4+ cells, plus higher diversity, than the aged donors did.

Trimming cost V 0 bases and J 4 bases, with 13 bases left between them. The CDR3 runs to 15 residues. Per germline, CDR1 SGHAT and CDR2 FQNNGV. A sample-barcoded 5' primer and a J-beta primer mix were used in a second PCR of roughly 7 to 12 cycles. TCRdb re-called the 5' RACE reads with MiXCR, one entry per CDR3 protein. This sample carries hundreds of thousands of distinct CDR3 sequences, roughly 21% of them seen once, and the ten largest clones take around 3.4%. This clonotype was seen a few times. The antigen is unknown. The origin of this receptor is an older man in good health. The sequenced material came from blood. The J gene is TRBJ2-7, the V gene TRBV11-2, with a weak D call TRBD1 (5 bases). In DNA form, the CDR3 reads TGTGCCAGCAGCTTAGATCTTGCGAGGACATACGAGCAGTACTTC. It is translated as CASSLDLARTYEQYF.